This TCR beta chain was captured in a study of cytomegalovirus exposure and HLA in healthy donors. This CDR3 comprises 14 residues. V was shortened by 7 bases and J by 5 bases, with 17 bases between the two germline ends. Looked up from germline, CDR1 is SNHLY and CDR2 is FYNNEI. Comment on this clone: Antigen: not known.

60 Vbeta and 13 Jbeta primers were used in PCR. TCRdb keeps only in-frame clones here, not all; method: immunoSEQ multiplex PCR. This sample has roughly 200,000 clones, with 70% to 80% found just once. Study-wide results and caveats: In vitro experiments confirmed that a few CMV-associated chains were specific for CMV antigens. Certain indistinguishable V segments, among them TRBV6-2 and TRBV6-3, were excluded. It has been reported that TCR beta sequences accurately predicted the HLA-A and HLA-B alleles of most subjects. Reported performance of the classifier showed diagnosis of cytomegalovirus status with high specificity and sensitivity.

The chain employs TRBV2 and TRBJ2-5, with a tentative D call TRBD1 (5 bases). This clonotype was obtained from a woman in her 30s in good health and CMV-seropositive. Sequenced input: PBMCs. The CDR3 region has the DNA TGTGCCAGCATTTGGGCAGGGTTGATGGAGACCCAGTACTTC. Translating it yields CASIWAGLMETQYF.